This is a list of T cell receptor beta chains from one sample in a study of blood T cell repertoires in COVID-19. Using immunoSEQ multiplex PCR, the repertoire was profiled, and TCRdb retains in-frame clones only, with some absent. The sample yields 150,000 to 200,000 clones, roughly 84% seen once. Material: PBMCs or T cells enriched from blood (not recorded which). Source of these receptors: a man aged 45-65 years who had recovered from COVID-19. Both conserved end residues are part of each CDR3. D genes are given only for firm matches. Some rows have no size entry. The others give once, few or many, or a class for an expanded clone.

v_gene: TRBV5-4
j_gene: TRBJ1-4
abundance: NA
d_gene: NA
CDR3nt: TGTGCCAGCAGCAAACAGGATGAAAAACTGTTTTTT
CDR3aa: CASSKQDEKLFF

v_gene: TRBV11-2
j_gene: TRBJ1-1
abundance: NA
d_gene: TRBD1
CDR3nt: TGTGCCAGCAGCTTAAGGACAGGGACCACTGAAGCTTTCTTT
CDR3aa: CASSLRTGTTEAFF

v_gene: TRBV6-5
j_gene: TRBJ1-1
abundance: NA
d_gene: NA
CDR3nt: TGTGCCAGCAGTTACTCGGCGGAGGGTACTGAAGCTTTCTTT
CDR3aa: CASSYSAEGTEAFF

v_gene: TRBV6-1
j_gene: TRBJ2-7
abundance: NA
d_gene: NA
CDR3nt: TGTGCCAGCAGTGAAGTAACCAGCGGCTACGAGCAGTACTTC
CDR3aa: CASSEVTSGYEQYF

v_gene: TRBV10-3
j_gene: TRBJ1-5
abundance: NA
d_gene: NA
CDR3nt: TGTGCCATCAGTGAAAATCTTCAGCCCCAGCATTTT
CDR3aa: CAISENLQPQHF

v_gene: TRBV3-1/TRBV3-2
j_gene: TRBJ1-6
abundance: few
d_gene: NA
CDR3nt: TGTGCCAGCAGCCCCCTGGGGGGGGATAATTCACCCCTCCACTTT
CDR3aa: CASSPLGGDNSPLHF

v_gene: TRBV3-1/TRBV3-2
j_gene: TRBJ2-1
abundance: once
d_gene: NA
CDR3nt: TGTGCCAGCAGCCAAGCCGGGATCAATGAGCAGTTCTTC
CDR3aa: CASSQAGINEQFF

v_gene: TRBV30
j_gene: TRBJ1-1
abundance: NA
d_gene: TRBD1
CDR3nt: TGTGCCTGGAGTGTCGAAAGGACAGGGGGGACTGAAGCTTTCTTT
CDR3aa: CAWSVERTGGTEAFF

v_gene: TRBV5-1
j_gene: TRBJ2-5
abundance: once
d_gene: NA
CDR3nt: TGCGCCAGCAGCTTGGCCACACTAGAGGTGGAGACCCAGTACTTC
CDR3aa: CASSLATLEVETQYF

v_gene: TRBV5-4
j_gene: TRBJ1-2
abundance: NA
d_gene: NA
CDR3nt: TGTGCCAGCAGCTTGGCATGGGGGGGGGACTATGGCTACACCTTC
CDR3aa: CASSLAWGGDYGYTF

v_gene: TRBV6-4
j_gene: TRBJ1-2
abundance: NA
d_gene: TRBD1
CDR3nt: TGTGCCAGCAGTGAACAGGGGCAAGGCTACACCTTC
CDR3aa: CASSEQGQGYTF

v_gene: TRBV7-9
j_gene: TRBJ2-1
abundance: NA
d_gene: NA
CDR3nt: TGTGCCAGCAGCTTAGCGGTCGGCTACAATGAGCAGTTCTTC
CDR3aa: CASSLAVGYNEQFF

v_gene: TRBV6-4
j_gene: TRBJ1-2
abundance: NA
d_gene: TRBD1
CDR3nt: TGTGCCAGCAGTGATTACGCCGGGACAGGGGCGGGTGGCTACACCTTC
CDR3aa: CASSDYAGTGAGGYTF

v_gene: TRBV5-1
j_gene: TRBJ1-1
abundance: NA
d_gene: TRBD1
CDR3nt: TGCGCCAGCAGCTTGGAAAGAAAAACGCCAGGGGGCGCAAGGGGCACTGAAGCTTTCTTT
CDR3aa: CASSLERKTPGGARGTEAFF

v_gene: TRBV11-2
j_gene: TRBJ1-3
abundance: NA
d_gene: TRBD1
CDR3nt: TGTGCCAGCAGCATCGGGACAGGGGCCACGAGGGGAAACACCATATATTTT
CDR3aa: CASSIGTGATRGNTIYF

v_gene: TRBV9
j_gene: TRBJ2-5
abundance: NA
d_gene: TRBD2
CDR3nt: TGTGCCAGCAGCGCCGCGGGGGGCCAAGAGACCCAGTACTTC
CDR3aa: CASSAAGGQETQYF

v_gene: TRBV15
j_gene: TRBJ1-1
abundance: NA
d_gene: TRBD1
CDR3nt: TGTGCCACCAGCAGAGGAGGGACAGGGGGCTTAAACACTGAAGCTTTCTTT
CDR3aa: CATSRGGTGGLNTEAFF

v_gene: TRBV19
j_gene: TRBJ1-4
abundance: NA
d_gene: TRBD1
CDR3nt: TGTGCCAGTAGTACCGGGACAGCAACTAATGAAAAACTGTTTTTT
CDR3aa: CASSTGTATNEKLFF

v_gene: TRBV11-2
j_gene: TRBJ1-1
abundance: NA
d_gene: NA
CDR3nt: TGTGCCAGCAGCTTACTAGGTAGGACTGAAGCTTTCTTT
CDR3aa: CASSLLGRTEAFF

v_gene: TRBV5-1
j_gene: TRBJ1-6
abundance: NA
d_gene: TRBD1
CDR3nt: TGCGCCAGCAGGCAGGGGGCAGGTAGTTCACCCCTCCACTTT
CDR3aa: CASRQGAGSSPLHF

v_gene: TRBV7-9
j_gene: TRBJ1-2
abundance: few
d_gene: TRBD1
CDR3nt: TGTGCCAGCAGCCTTACCGGGACAGGGAACTATGGCTACACCTTC
CDR3aa: CASSLTGTGNYGYTF

v_gene: TRBV28
j_gene: TRBJ1-2
abundance: few
d_gene: NA
CDR3nt: TGTGCCAGCAGACCCAGTTCCCTCTATGGCTACACCTTC
CDR3aa: CASRPSSLYGYTF

v_gene: TRBV19
j_gene: TRBJ1-6
abundance: NA
d_gene: NA
CDR3nt: TGTGCCAGTAGTATAGATCTGGGGCAGGATAACAATTCACCCCTCCACTTT
CDR3aa: CASSIDLGQDNNSPLHF

v_gene: TRBV28
j_gene: TRBJ1-2
abundance: NA
d_gene: TRBD1
CDR3nt: TGTGCCAGCAGTCCCCGGGACAGCTTCAATGGCTACACCTTC
CDR3aa: CASSPRDSFNGYTF

v_gene: TRBV6-5
j_gene: TRBJ1-5
abundance: NA
d_gene: TRBD1
CDR3nt: TGTGCCAGCAGCATAAGGGACAGGACGTATCAGCCCCAGCATTTT
CDR3aa: CASSIRDRTYQPQHF

v_gene: TRBV19
j_gene: TRBJ2-2
abundance: NA
d_gene: NA
CDR3nt: TGTGCCAGTAGGTTATTGTGGTCGGCCGGGGAGCTGTTTTTT
CDR3aa: CASRLLWSAGELFF

v_gene: TRBV6-5
j_gene: TRBJ1-4
abundance: NA
d_gene: TRBD1
CDR3nt: TGTGCCAGCAGTTTCGGACAGGGTGGAGAAAAACTGTTTTTT
CDR3aa: CASSFGQGGEKLFF

v_gene: TRBV30
j_gene: TRBJ2-3
abundance: NA
d_gene: NA
CDR3nt: TGTGCCTGGAGTGTACTGATGTTATGGGGGGGCTACACAGATACGCAGTATTTT
CDR3aa: CAWSVLMLWGGYTDTQYF

v_gene: TRBV4-1
j_gene: TRBJ2-7
abundance: once
d_gene: TRBD1
CDR3nt: TGCGCCAGCAGCCAAGAGGGACAGGGGCCGAACGAGCAGTACTTC
CDR3aa: CASSQEGQGPNEQYF

v_gene: TRBV30
j_gene: TRBJ1-1
abundance: NA
d_gene: TRBD1
CDR3nt: TGTGCCTGGGAGACAGGGTATAACACTGAAGCTTTCTTT
CDR3aa: CAWETGYNTEAFF

v_gene: TRBV5-5
j_gene: TRBJ2-3
abundance: NA
d_gene: TRBD2
CDR3nt: TGTGCCAGCAGCCACCTAGCGGGGGGGCCGATGCGCACAGATACGCAGTATTTT
CDR3aa: CASSHLAGGPMRTDTQYF

v_gene: TRBV30
j_gene: TRBJ2-5
abundance: NA
d_gene: TRBD1
CDR3nt: TGTGCCTGGAGTCCCGGGACAGGGAAATTTGTTGCAGAGACCCAGTACTTC
CDR3aa: CAWSPGTGKFVAETQYF

v_gene: TRBV3-1/TRBV3-2
j_gene: TRBJ1-2
abundance: NA
d_gene: TRBD1
CDR3nt: TGTGCCAGCAGCCAATTTTACAGGGGTGGCTACACCTTC
CDR3aa: CASSQFYRGGYTF

v_gene: TRBV10-1
j_gene: TRBJ2-7
abundance: NA
d_gene: NA
CDR3nt: TGCGCCAGCAGTGAGCGCGGGGTCTCCTACGAGCAGTACTTC
CDR3aa: CASSERGVSYEQYF

v_gene: TRBV10-1
j_gene: TRBJ2-1
abundance: NA
d_gene: NA
CDR3nt: TGCGCCAGCAGTGATACCAAAACGAGGAATGAGCAGTTCTTC
CDR3aa: CASSDTKTRNEQFF

v_gene: TRBV19
j_gene: TRBJ1-2
abundance: NA
d_gene: NA
CDR3nt: TGTGCCAGTAGCATGCCGGGAGCTCTTATGAGCGGCTACACCTTC
CDR3aa: CASSMPGALMSGYTF